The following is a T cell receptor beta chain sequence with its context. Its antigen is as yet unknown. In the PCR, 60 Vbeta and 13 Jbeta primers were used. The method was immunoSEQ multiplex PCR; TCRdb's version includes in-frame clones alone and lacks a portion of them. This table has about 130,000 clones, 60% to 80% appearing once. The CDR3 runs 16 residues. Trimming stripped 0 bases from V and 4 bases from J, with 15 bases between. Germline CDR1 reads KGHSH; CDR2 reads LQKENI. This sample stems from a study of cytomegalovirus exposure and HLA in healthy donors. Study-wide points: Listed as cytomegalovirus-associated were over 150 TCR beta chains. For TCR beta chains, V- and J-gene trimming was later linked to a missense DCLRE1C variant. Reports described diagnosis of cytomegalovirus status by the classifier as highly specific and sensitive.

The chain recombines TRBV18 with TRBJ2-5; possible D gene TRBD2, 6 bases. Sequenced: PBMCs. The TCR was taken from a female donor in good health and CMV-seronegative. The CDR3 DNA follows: TGTGCCAGCTCACCACCTGGAGGGGTCTTGAGAGAGACCCAGTACTTC. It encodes CASSPPGGVLRETQYF. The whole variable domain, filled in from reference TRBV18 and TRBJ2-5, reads NAGVMQNPRHLVRRRGQEARLRCSPMKGHSHVYWYRQLPEEGLKFMVYLQKENIIDESGMPKERFSAEFPKEGPSILRIQQVVRGDSAAYFCASSPPGGVLRETQYFGPGTRLLVL.